The 16 T cell receptor beta chains listed next were all sequenced from one sample in a study of cytomegalovirus exposure and HLA in healthy donors. The PCR contained 60 Vbeta and 13 Jbeta primers. Profiled with immunoSEQ multiplex PCR; TCRdb holds only in-frame clones, not every one. The sample includes about 160,000 clones, over 75% of them seen just once. The sample was PBMCs. These receptors all stem from a woman between 18 and 29 years old in good health and CMV-seronegative.

This rearrangement joins TRBV7-7 to TRBJ1-2; the D gene is possibly TRBD1 (5 bases). Germline CDR1 reads SSHAT; CDR2 reads FNYEAQ (reference sequence). This CDR3 has 17 amino acids. With 10 bases removed from V and 0 bases from J, the gap between germline ends came to 24 bases. The CDR3 nucleotides are TGTGCCATAGGGGTTGAAACGACCGTACGTACTAACTATGGCTACACCTTC. Amino acids: CAIGVETTVRTNYGYTF.

The chain links TRBV21-1 to TRBJ1-1; the table's D gene call, TRBD1, was not cross checked with the DNA. TRBV21-1 is a recognized pseudogene. This CDR3 contains 15 residues. CDR3 protein: CASSQKRQGGTEAFF. The CDR3 DNA reads TGTGCCAGCAGTCAAAAACGACAGGGAGGTACTGAAGCTTTCTTT.

This chain joins TRBV5-8 and TRBJ2-7, with 8 bases lining up with TRBD1. V lost 4 bases to trimming and J lost 6 bases; unmatched junction nucleotides: 3. The CDR3 has 12 amino acids. Germline CDR1 and CDR2: SGHTS and YDEGEE. The CDR3 DNA reads TGTGCCAGCAGCCGGACAGGGCTCGAGCAGTACTTC. It translates to CASSRTGLEQYF.

This rearrangement joins TRBV25-1 to TRBJ1-5; maybe TRBD1 (6 bases). Germline V gene sequence: CDR1 MGHDK, CDR2 SYGVNS. The CDR3 is made up of 13 amino acids. V was trimmed by 3 bases and J by 5 bases, leaving 8 bases between them. The CDR3 sequence is CASSEGGHQPQHF. The CDR3 DNA reads TGTGCCAGCAGTGAGGGGGGGCATCAGCCCCAGCATTTT.

V and J are TRBV19 and TRBJ1-5; D not certain. The CDR3 totals 13 residues. With 4 bases removed from V and 9 bases from J, the gap between germline ends came to 13 bases. CDR1 LNHDA and CDR2 SQIVND come from the germline V gene (reference sequence). In DNA, the CDR3 is TGTGCCAGTAGTAATCTCGAGGGTCTGCCCCAGCATTTT. Protein sequence: CASSNLEGLPQHF.

The chain uses TRBV19 and TRBJ2-1, with D perhaps TRBD2 (6 bases). This CDR3 has 15 amino acids. V lost 8 bases and J 0 bases, leaving 14 bases between the germline ends. Per the germline V gene, CDR1 is LNHDA and CDR2 is SQIVND (reference sequence). The CDR3 region has the DNA TGTGCCAGTGCCCGTAGCGGAAGCTCCTACAATGAGCAGTTCTTC. Translating gives CASARSGSSYNEQFF.

This clone was picked up one time. J is TRBJ1-3 and V is TRBV6-5; perhaps TRBD1 as D (5 bases). The germline V and J ends were trimmed by 0 bases and 16 bases, with 16 bases remaining between them. CDR3 length: 13 amino acids. Germline CDR1 and CDR2: MNHEY and SVGAGI. In nucleotides, the CDR3 is TGTGCCAGCAGTTACTCACTCGGGGGAGCTACCTATTTT. Amino acid sequence: CASSYSLGGATYF.

The chain combines TRBV12-5 with TRBJ2-2, with D possibly TRBD1 on 6 matching bases. The CDR3 runs 15 residues. The V gene's germline CDR1 is LGHNT and CDR2 FRNRAP. The germline V and J ends were trimmed by 5 bases and 0 bases, with 10 bases remaining between them. The CDR3 loop reads CASGPQGTNTGELFF. DNA of the CDR3: TGTGCTAGTGGTCCACAGGGAACGAACACCGGGGAGCTGTTTTTT. The full variable domain, its missing parts supplied by reference TRBV12-5 and TRBJ2-2, is DARVTQTPRHKVTEMGQEVTMRCQPILGHNTVFWYRQTMMQGLELLAYFRNRAPLDDSGMPKDRFSAEMPDATLATLKIQPSEPRDSAVYFCASGPQGTNTGELFFGEGSRLTVL.

The chain is built from TRBV6-1 and TRBJ1-6, with D perhaps matching TRBD1 (6 bases). Trimming took 3 bases from V and 14 from J, leaving 17 bases between them. This CDR3 is built from 14 residues. Germline lookup yields CDR1 MNHNS and CDR2 SASEGT. DNA of the CDR3: TGTGCCAGCAGTGAGGACAGAAGGTTTGTTTCCCTCCACTTT. Translated: CASSEDRRFVSLHF.

The chain carries TRBV11-3 and TRBJ1-1; TRBD1 matches 7 bases. The CDR3 extends over 16 amino acids. V lost 1 base, J lost 4 bases, and 9 bases stayed unmatched. Germline CDR1 and CDR2: SGHNT and YENEEA. CDR3 sequence (DNA): TGTGCCAGCAGCTTAGGTTACAGGGGTAGCAGCACTGAAGCTTTCTTT. Translating gives CASSLGYRGSSTEAFF.

V is TRBV7-8 and J is TRBJ1-1; 7 positions match TRBD1. The CDR3 loop spans 17 amino acids. The ends lost 5 bases at V and 0 bases at J; junction bases unmatched: 12. Germline loops: CDR1 SGHVS, CDR2 FQNEAQ. The CDR3 sequence: CASSPLVTGIMNTEAFF. The CDR3, as DNA: TGTGCCAGCAGCCCCTTGGTGACAGGGATCATGAACACTGAAGCTTTCTTT.

Comments on this clone: An end of the junction differs from the germline gene, which may be a read error. This chain uses TRBV5-6 with TRBJ2-7, with D possibly matching TRBD2 (6 bases). The CDR3 has 15 amino acids. The germline V gene encodes CDR1 SGHDT and CDR2 YYEEEE. The CDR3 reads CASTLLGGLSSEQYF. Written as DNA, the CDR3 is TGTGCCAGCACACTCCTCGGGGGACTCTCCTCCGAGCAGTACTTC.

This chain joins TRBV10-2 and TRBJ1-4; D ambiguous. The germline V gene encodes CDR1 WSHSY and CDR2 SAAADI. V was shortened by 4 bases and J by 2 bases, with 11 bases between the two germline ends. This CDR3 region has 15 residues. The CDR3 loop reads CASSGEAVTNEKLFF. The CDR3 region has the DNA TGCGCCAGCAGTGGAGAAGCGGTCACTAATGAAAAACTGTTTTTT.

This chain links TRBV6-4 with TRBJ2-3; 9 bases agree with TRBD2. J lost 4 bases, V lost 6 bases, and 8 bases had no gene match. In germline, CDR1 is MRHNA, CDR2 SNTAGT. This CDR3 is 15 amino acids long. CDR3 DNA sequence: TGTGCCAGCAGCCGCGGTAGCGGGAGAGCAGATACGCAGTATTTT. It specifies CASSRGSGRADTQYF.

Regarding this clone: A read error may account for a junction end that differs from germline. This chain joins TRBV7-9 and TRBJ1-1, with TRBD1 matching 9 bases. Germline V gene data show CDR1 as SEHNR and CDR2 as FQNEAQ (reference sequence). The CDR3 runs 16 residues. Here the CDR3 reads CSSSLHATGGFAEAFF. The CDR3 nucleotides read TGTTCCAGCAGCTTACACGCGACAGGGGGGTTCGCTGAAGCTTTCTTT.

This clone occurred a few times. The chain couples TRBV11-2 to TRBJ2-3; no reliable D call. There are 14 residues in the CDR3. Trimming took 1 base from V and 2 from J, leaving 7 bases between them. Germline CDR1 reads SGHAT; CDR2 reads FQNNGV. The CDR3 is CASSLVFLTDTQYF. The CDR3 region has the DNA TGTGCCAGCAGCTTAGTTTTCCTCACAGATACGCAGTATTTT. The entire variable domain, with the rest obtained from reference TRBV11-2 and TRBJ2-3, is as follows: EAGVAQSPRYKIIEKRQSVAFWCNPISGHATLYWYQQILGQGPKLLIQFQNNGVVDDSQLPKDRFSAERLKGVDSTLKIQPAKLEDSAVYLCASSLVFLTDTQYFGPGTRLTVL.